The clone carrying this T cell receptor (beta chain) is categorized as medium-sized (0.01 to 0.1%). The CDR3 sequence is 15 residues long. V was trimmed by 8 bases and J by 2 bases, leaving 15 bases between them. Germline CDR1 is MDHEN and CDR2 is SYDVKM. The data derive from a study of OX40 agonist ivuxolimab in advanced cancers. Data came from immunoSEQ multiplex PCR; TCRdb stores just in-frame clones and leaves some out. The sample includes about 45,000 clones, over 80% seen only once; the top ten take about 30%. The sequence was collected from an adult with an advanced solid tumor such as melanoma, head and neck, liver or kidney cancer. The sample here was CD4+ or CD8+ T cells sorted from blood, taken in a trial of the OX40 agonist ivuxolimab. The rearrangement links TRBV28 to TRBJ1-4, with D perhaps matching TRBD1 (5 bases). The CDR3 sequence is CASGGLGTTNEKLFF. CDR3 bases: TGTGCCAGCGGGGGGTTGGGGACCACTAATGAAAAACTGTTTTTT.